Shown below are 2 T cell receptor beta chains from a single sample sequenced in a study of tumor-infiltrating lymphocytes in primary liver carcinoma. A primer matching the constant region was used to make TCR beta cDNA from approximately 0.45 ug of total RNA. ARM-PCR, slightly modified, supplied the TCR beta libraries through three nested multiplex PCR rounds. The opening two PCR rounds, around 11 cycles each, paired TRBV1-TRBV30 forward primers with a C-beta reverse primer. TCRdb re-called the multiplex PCR reads with MiXCR, one entry per CDR3 protein. The profile shows about 21,000 distinct CDR3 sequences, 60% to 80% of them singletons. Joint extraction of RNA and DNA used roughly 20-33 mg of bulk tissue that was unsorted. The material sequenced was liver tumor tissue from sampling region 1. Specified subset: tumor region T1, superior pole. The receptors derive from a woman in her 30s with primary liver carcinoma and hepatitis B virus infection.

Comment on this clonotype: It is likely a read error, because the conserved phenylalanine at the end of the CDR3 is missing. The DNA is omitted, as the CDR3 cannot be located on it reliably, and the CDR3 follows TCRdb's listing. The genes are TRBV11-2 and TRBJ2-3; the DNA was not compared with TRBD1, the D call given in the table. The CDR3 extends over 16 residues, inclusive of both ends. Germline V gene sequence: CDR1 SGHAT, CDR2 FQNNGV. The CDR3 is CTSSRTRQGRGDTRYY.

As for this clonotype: The germline gene is not matched at one end of the junction; a read error may be the cause. This rearrangement joins TRBV10-3 to TRBJ2-5; D gene uncertain. The germline gives CDR1 ENHRY, CDR2 SYGVKD. The CDR3 is made up of 15 amino acids. The CDR3 reads CAICETATRQETQYF. CDR3 nucleotides: TGTGCCATCTGTGAAACGGCTACCAGACAAGAGACCCAGTACTTC.